This TCR beta chain was identified during a study of cytomegalovirus exposure and HLA in healthy donors. V was pared by 6 bases and J by 4 bases, with 9 bases of the junction left unmatched. The length of the CDR3 is 15 residues. The germline V gene encodes CDR1 SNHLY and CDR2 FYNNEI. PCR involved 60 Vbeta and 13 Jbeta primers. The assay was immunoSEQ multiplex PCR, and TCRdb's table has in-frame clones only and misses some. The sample includes tens of thousands of clones, about four fifths of them seen just once. The chain employs TRBV2 and TRBJ2-1, with TRBD1 matching 7 bases. The receptor was derived from a man in his forties or fifties in good health and CMV-seronegative. Sequenced material: PBMCs. This CDR3 is CASSKHRDSYNEQFF. The CDR3 region has the DNA TGTGCCAGCAGCAAGCACCGGGACAGTTACAATGAGCAGTTCTTC.